This TCR beta chain comes out of a study of T cells in Graves' hyperthyroidism and ophthalmopathy. This clonotype has a count of ten or more. Researchers took RNA transcripts and amplified the TCR beta CDR3 regions from them. The TCR CDR3 first-round RT-PCR relied on the HTBI primer set. One entry per CDR3 protein results from TCRdb running MiXCR on the multiplex PCR reads. The sample lists hundreds of thousands of distinct CDR3 sequences, approximately 15% occurring once. With 2 bases clipped from V and 6 bases from J, the junction kept 13 bases outside the gene matches. Looked up from germline, CDR1 is DFQATT and CDR2 is SNEGSKA (reference sequence). The CDR3 sequence is 16 residues long.

This sequence joins TRBV20-1 and TRBJ2-1, with 7 nucleotides matching TRBD2. The sample comprised blood. This clonotype originated in a woman in her 30s with Graves' hyperthyroidism. CDR3 region: CSARSELGGRRNEQFF. The CDR3 DNA sequence: TGCAGTGCTAGATCCGAACTAGGCGGGAGACGCAATGAGCAGTTCTTC.